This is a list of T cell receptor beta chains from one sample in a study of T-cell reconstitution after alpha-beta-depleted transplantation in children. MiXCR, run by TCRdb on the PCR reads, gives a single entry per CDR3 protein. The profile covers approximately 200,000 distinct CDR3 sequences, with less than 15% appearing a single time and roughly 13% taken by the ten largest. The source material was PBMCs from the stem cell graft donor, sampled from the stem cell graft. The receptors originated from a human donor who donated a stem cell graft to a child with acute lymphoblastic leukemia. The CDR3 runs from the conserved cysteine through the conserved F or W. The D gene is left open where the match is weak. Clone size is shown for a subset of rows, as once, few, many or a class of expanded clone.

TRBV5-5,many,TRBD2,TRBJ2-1,TGTGCCAGCAGCTCCAGGGGACTAGCGGGTTTTGAGCAGTTCTTC,CASSSRGLAGFEQFF
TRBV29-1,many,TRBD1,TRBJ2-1,TGCAGCGTGAGAGACAGGGGGCGGACCAATGAGCAGTTCTTC,CSVRDRGRTNEQFF
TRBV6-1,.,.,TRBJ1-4,TGTGCCAGCAGTGAACCCGGGAATGAAAAACTGTTTTTT,CASSEPGNEKLFF
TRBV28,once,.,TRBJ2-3,TGTGCCAGCAGAACCCTTGGAGTGGGCACAGATACGCAGTATTTT,CASRTLGVGTDTQYF
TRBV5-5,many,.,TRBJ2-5,TGTGCCAGCGCACGTATCCAAGAGACCCAGTACTTC,CASARIQETQYF
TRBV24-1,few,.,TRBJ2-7,TGTGCCACCAGTGATTTTCTGGGAGAGCAGTACTTC,CATSDFLGEQYF
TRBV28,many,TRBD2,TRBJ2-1,TGTGCCAGCAGCTATCCCCTAGCGGGAGCTTCAATAGAGCAGTTCTTC,CASSYPLAGASIEQFF
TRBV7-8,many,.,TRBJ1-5,TGTGCCAGCAGCCCGACCCGAGTTTTTAGCAATCAGCCCCAGCATTTT,CASSPTRVFSNQPQHF
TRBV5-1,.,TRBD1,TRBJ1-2,TGCGCCAGCAGCCCGGGACAGATTACACTTTATGGCTACACCTTC,CASSPGQITLYGYTF
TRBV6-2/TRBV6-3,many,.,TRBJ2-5,TGTGCCAGCAGTAACTTAGAGACCCAGTACTTC,CASSNLETQYF
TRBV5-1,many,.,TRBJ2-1,TGCGCCAGCATAGGCCAATACAATGAGCAGTTCTTC,CASIGQYNEQFF
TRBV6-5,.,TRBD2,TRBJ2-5,TGTGCCAGCAGCTTAGGACTAGCGGGAGTTAGAGAGACCCAGTACTTC,CASSLGLAGVRETQYF
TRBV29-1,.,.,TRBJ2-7,TGCAGCGTTGAAGATAGGGGGGGGGCAGGGGCTCCCTACGAGCAGTACTTC,CSVEDRGGAGAPYEQYF
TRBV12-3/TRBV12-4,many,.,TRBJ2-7,TGTGCCAGCAGTCGACAGTACGAGCAGTACTTC,CASSRQYEQYF
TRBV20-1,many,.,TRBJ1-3,TGCAGTGCTAGACAGGGAGGGCGAAACACCATATATTTT,CSARQGGRNTIYF
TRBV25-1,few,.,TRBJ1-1,TGTGCCAGCAGTGAGACTAAAAGTGGGAACACTGAAGCTTTCTTT,CASSETKSGNTEAFF
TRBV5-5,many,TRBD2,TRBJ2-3,TGTGCCAGCAGCTCTCGGGCGGGGGTCGGGGGCACAGATACGCAGTATTTT,CASSSRAGVGGTDTQYF
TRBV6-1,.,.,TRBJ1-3,TGTGCCAGCAGTGTCACTTTGGTCGGAAACACCATATATTTT,CASSVTLVGNTIYF
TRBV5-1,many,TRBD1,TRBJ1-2,TGCGCCAGCAGCTTGTCCCCTGGGACAGGGAGCGGCTACACCTTC,CASSLSPGTGSGYTF
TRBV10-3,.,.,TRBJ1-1,TGTGCCATCAGGGGGGGGGATGACACTGAAGCTTTCTTT,CAIRGGDDTEAFF
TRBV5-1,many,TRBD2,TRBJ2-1,TGCGCCAGCAGCCTCAGCGGGAGTAACTACAATGAGCAGTTCTTC,CASSLSGSNYNEQFF